What follows are 30 T cell receptor beta chains derived from one specimen sequenced in a study of blood T cell repertoires in COVID-19 (dated by TCRdb to about 2020). The method was the immunoSEQ multiplex PCR assay. This immuneACCESS table, as held by TCRdb, lists in-frame sequences with V and J called but not all clones. Of the missing ones, under half trace to an unresolved V gene in checked studies; the others have no known cause. The sample table lists 200,000 to 300,000 clones, 80% to 95% of them with a count of one. The ten largest clones capture roughly 0.79% of the sample. The sequenced sample consisted of peripheral blood. Every receptor here comes from a man younger than 40 with COVID-19, enrolled during active disease.

The chain has TRBV27 and TRBJ1-3; perhaps TRBD1 as D (5 bases). The germline V gene has CDR1 MNHEY and CDR2 SMNVEV (reference sequence). V gave up 4 bases and J gave up 2 bases, with 9 bases separating them. The CDR3 totals 14 residues. Here the CDR3 DNA reads TGTGCCAGCAGTTCCAGGGTAACTGGAAACACCATATATTTT. Its translation is CASSSRVTGNTIYF.

The rearrangement links TRBV5-5 to TRBJ1-3; D is possibly TRBD1 (5 bases). Trimming left V 3 bases short and J 4 bases short, with 14 bases between. The CDR3 runs 15 residues. Germline V gives CDR1 SGHKS, CDR2 YYEKEE (reference sequence). CDR3 loop: CASSSSPGNGNTIYF. The DNA for the CDR3 is TGTGCCAGCAGCTCATCGCCAGGGAACGGAAACACCATATATTTT.

V gene TRBV4-1 combines with J gene TRBJ2-5; 16 bases are a match to TRBD2. After removal of 4 bases from V and 4 bases from J, the junction contained 15 bases not matched to a gene. There are 20 residues in the CDR3. Germline loops: CDR1 MGHRA, CDR2 YSYEKL. The CDR3 nucleotides are TGCGCCAGCAGCCCCTCCGGGACTAGCGGGGGGGCCGGGGTCGGAGAGACCCAGTACTTC. Amino acids: CASSPSGTSGGAGVGETQYF.

In its sample, this clone was seen once. This sequence joins TRBV5-4 and TRBJ1-6; tentative D call: TRBD1 (6 bases). From germline, CDR1 is SGHNT and CDR2 YYREEE (reference sequence). Trimming shortened V by 4 bases and J by 6 bases, and 14 bases separated the two germline ends. The CDR3 is 15 residues long. CDR3 sequence: CASSHAGASNSPLHF. CDR3 coding DNA: TGTGCCAGCAGCCACGCGGGGGCCTCTAATTCACCCCTCCACTTT. Full variable domain (remainder filled in from reference TRBV5-4 and TRBJ1-6): ETGVTQSPTHLIKTRGQQVTLRCSSQSGHNTVSWYQQALGQGPQFIFQYYREEENGRGNFPPRFSGLQFPNYSSELNVNALELDDSALYLCASSHAGASNSPLHFGNGTRLTVT.

The genes are TRBV30 and TRBJ1-3; D unclear. Trimming shortened V by 4 bases and J by 0 bases, and 10 bases separated the two germline ends. Per the germline V gene, CDR1 is GTSNPN and CDR2 is SVGIG (reference sequence). The CDR3 spans 14 residues. CDR3 sequence: CAWTHGRSGNTIYF. The CDR3 DNA reads as TGTGCCTGGACTCATGGGCGCTCTGGAAACACCATATATTTT. Filled out from reference TRBV30 and TRBJ1-3, the complete variable domain reads SQTIHQWPATLVQPVGSPLSLECTVEGTSNPNLYWYRQAAGRGLQLLFYSVGIGQISSEVPQNLSASRPQDRQFILSSKKLLLSDSGFYLCAWTHGRSGNTIYFGEGSWLTVV.

This clone was seen only once. J is TRBJ2-5 and V is TRBV3-1 (or the pseudogene TRBV3-2); no reliable D call. The CDR3 extends over 15 amino acids. Looked up from germline, CDR1 is LGHDT and CDR2 is YNNKEL (reference sequence). V lost 5 bases and J 4 bases, leaving 17 bases between the germline ends. DNA of the CDR3: TGTGCCAGCAGCTTCCGACTGGAGAGAGGAGAGACCCAGTACTTC. This codes for CASSFRLERGETQYF.

This clone has only one observation. The rearrangement links TRBV5-1 to TRBJ1-1, with TRBD1 identical over 12 bases. The V segment lost 0 bases and the J segment 14 bases; nucleotides outside the gene matches: 5. The CDR3 spans 13 residues. Germline loops: CDR1 SGHRS, CDR2 YFSETQ. This CDR3 reads CASSLVGTGGLFF. CDR3 nucleotides: TGCGCCAGCAGCTTGGTAGGGACAGGGGGCCTCTTCTTT.

The chain combines TRBV7-3 with TRBJ2-3, with D perhaps TRBD1 (5 bases). The CDR3 is made up of 14 amino acids. Between the trimmed V and J ends, which lost 6 bases and 0 bases, there was a span of 10 bases. From germline, CDR1 is SGHTA and CDR2 FQGTGA. This CDR3 is CASSWSGSTDTQYF. The CDR3 DNA sequence: TGTGCCAGCAGTTGGTCAGGGAGCACAGATACGCAGTATTTT.

The chain joins TRBV11-1 to TRBJ2-5; D might be TRBD1 (6 bases). The CDR3 extends over 14 amino acids. Deletions cut 5 bases from V and 0 bases from J, with 10 bases between. Germline V gives CDR1 SGHAT, CDR2 FQDESV (reference sequence). CDR3 coding DNA: TGTGCCAGCAGCCGGACAGAGCACCAAGAGACCCAGTACTTC. Protein: CASSRTEHQETQYF.

The V gene is TRBV6-5, the J gene TRBJ2-3; perhaps TRBD1 as D (6 bases). CDR1 is MNHEY and CDR2 is SVGAGI in the germline V gene. This CDR3 contains 14 residues. The germline V and J ends were trimmed by 5 bases and 2 bases, with 11 bases remaining between them. The CDR3 sequence: CASSHRTDTDTQYF. DNA for the CDR3: TGTGCCAGCAGTCACCGGACAGACACAGATACGCAGTATTTT.

The V gene is TRBV2, the J gene TRBJ1-5; 7 bases agree with TRBD1. Germline loops: CDR1 SNHLY, CDR2 FYNNEI. V lost 4 bases, J lost 5 bases, and 11 bases stayed unmatched. The CDR3 extends over 16 amino acids. The chain's CDR3 is CASSARRTGGDQPQHF. For the CDR3, the DNA is TGTGCCAGCAGTGCGAGGAGGACAGGAGGGGATCAGCCCCAGCATTTT. Filled out from reference TRBV2 and TRBJ1-5, the complete variable domain reads EPEVTQTPSHQVTQMGQEVILRCVPISNHLYFYWYRQILGQKVEFLVSFYNNEISEKSEIFDDQFSVERPDGSNFTLKIRSTKLEDSAMYFCASSARRTGGDQPQHFGDGTRLSIL.

V and J are TRBV6-1 and TRBJ2-2, with 14 bases fitting TRBD2. Germline V gene lookup returns CDR1 MNHNS and CDR2 SASEGT. The CDR3 is made up of 17 amino acids. The V segment lost 3 bases and the J segment 7 bases; nucleotides outside the gene matches: 7. CDR3 loop: CASSDPGLAGDGGELFF. The CDR3 nucleotides are TGTGCCAGCAGTGATCCGGGACTAGCGGGGGACGGCGGGGAGCTGTTTTTT.

The chain employs TRBV9 and TRBJ2-5, with 10 bases matching TRBD1. The CDR3 is 18 residues long. Germline CDR1 reads SGDLS; CDR2 reads YYNGEE. J lost 0 bases, V lost 4 bases, and 12 bases had no gene match. The CDR3 protein is CASSSGQGGFLYQETQYF. For the CDR3, the DNA is TGTGCCAGCAGCTCAGGACAGGGGGGGTTTCTGTACCAAGAGACCCAGTACTTC.

The J gene is TRBJ2-5, the V gene TRBV5-1; unclear D gene. This CDR3 is 13 amino acids long. Germline CDR1 reads SGHRS; CDR2 reads YFSETQ. Trimming cost V 5 bases and J 3 bases, with 11 bases left between them. The CDR3, as DNA: TGCGCCAGCAGGGCTGGAGAGGAAGAGACCCAGTACTTC. It encodes CASRAGEEETQYF.

This chain joins TRBV16 and TRBJ1-4, with a tentative D call TRBD1 (5 bases). Germline V gene sequence: CDR1 KGHSY, CDR2 FQNENV. The CDR3 spans 15 residues. Between the trimmed V and J ends, which lost 6 bases and 4 bases, there was a span of 15 bases. The CDR3 region is CASSRTDIYNEKLFF. CDR3 DNA sequence: TGTGCCAGCAGTCGTACGGACATTTATAATGAAAAACTGTTTTTT.

The gene calls are TRBV6-8 and TRBJ2-6; TRBD1 aligns across 8 bases. The CDR3 is 19 amino acids. The germline gives CDR1 MNHGY, CDR2 SAAAGT. V shed 2 bases, J shed 0 bases, and the junction held 9 bases outside the gene matches. This chain's CDR3 is CASSYPPRDRNSGANVLTF. The CDR3 region has the DNA TGTGCCAGCAGTTACCCCCCCCGGGACAGGAACTCTGGGGCCAACGTCCTGACTTTC.

This clone was detected once. This chain joins TRBV4-1 and TRBJ2-7; 10 bases are a match to TRBD1. The J segment lost 1 base and the V segment lost 0 bases, leaving 3 bases of the junction unmatched. CDR3 length equals 16 residues. Germline lookup yields CDR1 MGHRA and CDR2 YSYEKL. CDR3 sequence reads: CASSQEWGQGSYEQYF. CDR3 in DNA: TGCGCCAGCAGCCAAGAATGGGGACAGGGGTCCTACGAGCAGTACTTC.

DNA for the CDR3: TGTGCCAGCTCACTCGGACAGGCCTTGGAGACCCAGTACTTC. Amino acids: CASSLGQALETQYF. The V gene is TRBV18, the J gene TRBJ2-5; 7 positions agree with TRBD1. The ends lost 4 bases at V and 5 bases at J; junction bases unmatched: 7. The CDR3 is 14 amino acids. Germline V gene data show CDR1 as KGHSH and CDR2 as LQKENI.

The chain is built from TRBV20-1 and TRBJ1-5, with 9 nucleotides matching TRBD1. The junction had 5 bases not matched to a gene; V was cut back by 3 bases and J by 8 bases. Germline values: CDR1 DFQATT, CDR2 SNEGSKA (reference sequence). This CDR3 contains 13 residues. CDR3 nucleotides: TGCAGTGCTAGTCCGGGACAGGGAAAGCCCCAGCATTTT. Its protein is CSASPGQGKPQHF.

The chain employs TRBV12-2 and TRBJ1-2; the D call TRBD1 from the table was never checked on the DNA. TRBV12-2 is deemed a pseudogene. The CDR3 is 15 residues long. CDR3 sequence: CASRSKPGGGHGYTF. Written as DNA, the CDR3 is TGTGCAAGTCGCTCCAAACCAGGGGGCGGGCATGGCTACACCTTC.

The chain couples TRBV19 to TRBJ1-1; 8 bases line up with TRBD1. Looked up from germline, CDR1 is LNHDA and CDR2 is SQIVND (reference sequence). V lost 7 bases and J lost 5; bases outside the gene matches: 15. This CDR3 comprises 16 residues. The CDR3, as DNA: TGTGCCAGTACCCCGACGGACAGGGCCGGAGGAACTGAAGCTTTCTTT. Translation gives CASTPTDRAGGTEAFF.

This clone came up a few times. The chain has TRBV6-1 and TRBJ2-7, with 9 bases identical to TRBD2. The CDR3 spans 16 residues. Germline-derived CDR1 and CDR2 are MNHNS and SASEGT. Trimming took 0 bases from V and 2 from J; bases not matched to a gene: 5. CDR3 sequence reads: CASSEAPSGDTYEQYF. The CDR3 nucleotides are TGTGCCAGCAGTGAAGCGCCTAGCGGGGACACCTACGAGCAGTACTTC.

The chain carries TRBV9 and TRBJ2-7; 12 bases are shared with TRBD1. This CDR3 has 15 amino acids. Germline assignment: CDR1 SGDLS and CDR2 YYNGEE. The J segment lost 6 bases and the V segment lost 3 bases, leaving 7 bases of the junction unmatched. DNA for the CDR3: TGTGCCAGCAGCGGCTCCGGGACAGGGGGCTCCGAGCAGTACTTC. It is translated as CASSGSGTGGSEQYF.

The chain combines TRBV6-5 with TRBJ2-5; maybe TRBD1 (6 bases). Germline assignment: CDR1 MNHEY and CDR2 SVGAGI. This CDR3 has 13 residues. Trimming shortened V by 7 bases and J by 4 bases, and 13 bases separated the two germline ends. CDR3 DNA: TGTGCCAGCATGATAGGGGGTCGAGAGACCCAGTACTTC. Its protein is CASMIGGRETQYF.

The chain carries TRBV19 and TRBJ2-5, with 9 nucleotides matching TRBD1. The ends lost 7 bases at V and 2 bases at J; junction bases unmatched: 5. Germline V gene data show CDR1 as LNHDA and CDR2 as SQIVND (reference sequence). The CDR3 runs 14 residues. CDR3 DNA: TGTGCCAGTAACCGGGACAGGGCACAAGAGACCCAGTACTTC. Amino acid sequence: CASNRDRAQETQYF.

This chain joins TRBV19 and TRBJ2-5; 8 bases are a match to TRBD1. Germline V gene data show CDR1 as LNHDA and CDR2 as SQIVND (reference sequence). The length of the CDR3 is 16 residues. Trimming removed 4 bases from V and 0 bases from J; junction bases left unmatched: 7. CDR3 amino acids: CASSTGRTGNQETQYF. The CDR3, as DNA: TGTGCCAGTAGTACAGGGAGGACAGGGAACCAAGAGACCCAGTACTTC.

This chain links TRBV5-1 with TRBJ1-1; D is possibly TRBD1 (6 bases). Per the germline V gene, CDR1 is SGHRS and CDR2 is YFSETQ. V lost 2 bases to trimming and J lost 4 bases, with 15 bases between them. CDR3 size: 15 residues. CDR3 bases: TGCGCCAGCAGCTTCAACAGGGTAGAGGGCACTGAAGCTTTCTTT. It specifies CASSFNRVEGTEAFF. Based on the CDR3 plus reference TRBV5-1 and TRBJ1-1, the full variable domain is KAGVTQTPRYLIKTRGQQVTLSCSPISGHRSVSWYQQTPGQGLQFLFEYFSETQRNKGNFPGRFSGRQFSNSRSEMNVSTLELGDSALYLCASSFNRVEGTEAFFGQGTRLTVV.

The rearrangement joins TRBV7-6 to TRBJ2-1; tentatively, D is TRBD2 (6 bases). Germline CDR1 and CDR2: SGHVS and FNYEAQ. V was pared by 2 bases and J by 7 bases, with 12 bases between. The CDR3 spans 14 residues. DNA for the CDR3: TGTGCCAGCAGCTTAAGACTAGTAGGGAATGAGCAGTTCTTC. This sequence encodes CASSLRLVGNEQFF.

To note about this clone: Relative to the germline gene, one junction end is altered; a read error may explain this. The chain employs TRBV5-1 and TRBJ1-2; possible D gene TRBD1, 5 bases. Germline-derived CDR1 and CDR2 are SGHRS and YFSETQ. The CDR3 totals 15 residues. DNA for the CDR3: TGCGCCCGCAGCTTGGGGGGTGGGGAGAACTATGGCTACACCTTC. Translating gives CARSLGGGENYGYTF.

The chain combines TRBV19 with TRBJ1-1; no clear D. In germline, CDR1 is LNHDA, CDR2 SQIVND (reference sequence). The CDR3 runs 15 residues. Between the trimmed V and J ends, which lost 5 bases and 5 bases, there was a span of 18 bases. The chain's CDR3 is CASSAPFYPGTEAFF. CDR3 coding DNA: TGTGCCAGTAGTGCGCCCTTTTATCCAGGTACTGAAGCTTTCTTT.